This entry concerns a single T cell receptor beta chain. The antigen is undetermined. Survey-level resolution applied to immunoSEQ assay v3.0. Libraries were prepared by immunoSEQ multiplex PCR; TCRdb keeps only in-frame clonotypes and omits some of them. The table includes 20,000 to 25,000 clones, almost 95% detected once. CDR3 length equals 16 residues. The trim removed 7 bases at V and 5 bases at J, leaving 10 bases unmatched. CDR1 is LNHDA, CDR2 SQIVND, per germline (reference sequence). This record comes from a study of long-term antiretroviral therapy in people with HIV. Study as a whole: The earliest samples came about a decade before the 2015 immediate-ART recommendation.

Overall study findings and caveats: Clones that had undergone expansion before ART dominated the repertoire at all time points.

This chain joins TRBV19 and TRBJ2-3, with 12 bases identical to TRBD1. This clonotype was sampled from a woman between 45 and 60 years old with HIV. This sample comprised unsorted PBMCs, obtained 4.4 years after starting antiretroviral therapy. The CDR3 is CASMEPGQGAGDTQYF. CDR3 bases: TGTGCCAGTATGGAACCGGGACAGGGGGCGGGAGATACGCAGTATTTT.